Listed here are 12 T cell receptor beta chains from one sample, sequenced in a study of spatial heterogeneity in lung cancer. Time point described: blood at routine non-recurrence follow-up after resection. Sequencing was performed on whole RNA extracted from tumor and nontumor lung tissue, or from frozen PBMC, and the material was left unsorted. TCRdb analysed the 5' RACE reads with MiXCR anew, one entry per CDR3 protein. This sample has more than 95,000 distinct CDR3 sequences; more than 9% occur once, and the top ten carry approximately 16%. The source material was PBMCs, sampled at follow-up. All receptors come from a male donor with early-stage non-small cell lung cancer.

This clonotype has at least ten counts. V is TRBV12-3 or TRBV12-4 and J is TRBJ2-7; possible D gene TRBD1, 5 bases. With 3 bases removed from V and 3 bases from J, the gap between germline ends came to 9 bases. The CDR3 spans 13 residues. CDR3 in DNA: TGTGCCAGCAGTTTTCAGGGCGGCTACGAGCAGTACTTC. Its protein is CASSFQGGYEQYF.

This clonotype appeared many times. This chain joins TRBV29-1 and TRBJ2-1; 8 positions agree with TRBD2. This CDR3 region has 17 residues. In germline, CDR1 is SQVTM, CDR2 ANQGSEA. V gave up 3 bases and J gave up 0 bases; unmatched junction bases: 10. The CDR3: CSVEPSGRISSYNEQFF. The CDR3 DNA reads as TGCAGCGTTGAGCCTAGCGGGCGTATCAGCTCCTACAATGAGCAGTTCTTC.

This sequence joins TRBV19 and TRBJ1-3; D is uncertain. The CDR3 is made up of 16 amino acids. Trimming pared 7 bases from V and 0 bases from J, leaving 16 bases between. Germline CDR1 LNHDA, CDR2 SQIVND (reference sequence). The CDR3, as DNA: TGTGCCAGTACCTCACGGCGGACGAACTCTGGAAACACCATATATTTT. This gives the protein CASTSRRTNSGNTIYF.

This clonotype was seen at least ten times. J is TRBJ2-1 and V is TRBV6-5; either TRBD1 or TRBD2 may fit D (6 bases each). Trimming removed 5 bases at V and 4 bases at J, with 15 bases between. The CDR3 spans 15 residues. Germline V CDR1 and CDR2: MNHEY, SVGAGI. CDR3 in DNA: TGTGCCAGCAGTCTGGAGGGGGACCGGTACAATGAGCAGTTCTTC. It is translated as CASSLEGDRYNEQFF.

In its sample, this clonotype was seen a few times. The chain recombines TRBV12-3 or TRBV12-4 with TRBJ2-1; TRBD1 agrees at 7 bases. The trim removed 5 bases at V and 6 bases at J, leaving 7 bases unmatched. This CDR3 has 14 residues. As DNA, the CDR3 is TGTGCCAGCAGTAGCCGGGACAGACTCAATGAGCAGTTCTTC. Protein sequence: CASSSRDRLNEQFF.

This clonotype was picked up many times. The chain joins TRBV9 to TRBJ2-5; D is unresolved. This CDR3 spans 12 amino acids. CDR1 is SGDLS and CDR2 is YYNGEE in the germline V gene. V was pared by 3 bases and J by 5 bases, with 8 bases between. The CDR3 coding sequence is TGTGCCAGCAGCGCATTCGGGGAGACCCAGTACTTC. Protein: CASSAFGETQYF.

The chain couples TRBV6-2 or TRBV6-3 to TRBJ2-7; 12 bases map to TRBD2. The CDR3 spans 15 residues. V lost 7 bases and J lost 5; bases outside the gene matches: 9. The germline V gene encodes CDR1 MNHEY and CDR2 SVGEGT. The CDR3 reads CASNPLAGGQDEQYF. CDR3 in DNA: TGTGCCAGCAATCCCCTAGCGGGGGGGCAGGACGAGCAGTACTTC.

This clonotype turned up a few times. This sequence joins TRBV5-8 and TRBJ2-3; 15 positions agree with TRBD2. CDR1 and CDR2 from the germline V gene are SGHTS and YDEGEE. V trimming: 3 bases; J trimming: 2 bases; junction bases outside the gene matches: 4. The CDR3 has 17 amino acids. This CDR3 is CASSSGLAGGFTDTQYF. CDR3 DNA: TGTGCCAGCAGCTCAGGACTAGCGGGGGGGTTCACAGATACGCAGTATTTT.

The chain uses TRBV11-2 and TRBJ1-1; D not resolved. The CDR3 runs to 15 residues. Trimming took 0 bases from V and 1 from J, leaving 9 bases between them. Germline V gives CDR1 SGHAT, CDR2 FQNNGV. CDR3 bases: TGTGCCAGCAGCTTAGATACGCTCTCGAACACTGAAGCTTTCTTT. As protein: CASSLDTLSNTEAFF.

This clonotype was counted a few times. The V and J genes are TRBV20-1 and TRBJ2-1, with TRBD2 matching 12 bases. V gave up 2 bases and J gave up 7 bases; unmatched junction bases: 0. This CDR3 spans 13 amino acids. The germline V gene encodes CDR1 DFQATT and CDR2 SNEGSKA (reference sequence). CDR3 nucleotide sequence: TGCAGTGCTAGACTAGCGGGGGGGAATGAGCAGTTCTTC. It is translated as CSARLAGGNEQFF.

The rearrangement joins TRBV28 to TRBJ1-4, with TRBD1 matching 10 bases. Germline CDR1 reads MDHEN; CDR2 reads SYDVKM. The V segment lost 1 base and the J segment 9 bases; nucleotides outside the gene matches: 5. This CDR3 comprises 15 residues. The CDR3 coding sequence is TGTGCCAGCAGTTTATCCGGGACAGGGGTACAAAAACTGTTTTTT. Translated, it gives CASSLSGTGVQKLFF.

The sample holds a few counts of this clonotype. J is TRBJ1-2 and V is TRBV20-1; 8 nucleotides match TRBD1. CDR1 and CDR2 from the germline V gene are DFQATT and SNEGSKA (reference sequence). J was trimmed by 4 bases and V by 3 bases; bases with no gene match: 7. This CDR3 has 14 residues. CDR3 residues: CSASIPGGGYGYTF. The CDR3 nucleotides read TGCAGTGCTAGTATCCCAGGGGGCGGCTATGGCTACACCTTC.